The 25 T cell receptor beta chains presented below share a single source sample, sequenced in a study of T-cell memory formation after mild COVID-19. A single record per CDR3 protein comes from TCRdb applying MiXCR to the 5' RACE reads. The sample lists some 49,000 distinct CDR3 sequences, 27% occurring once. The specimen sequenced was PBMCs or a T cell subset sorted from them (not recorded which). The receptor set was obtained from a man between 18 and 29 years old who had mild COVID-19 (a few samples of this study predate the infection). Cell type and time point are not known.

This clonotype was observed a few times. V and J are TRBV20-1 and TRBJ2-2, with 8 bases that match TRBD2. There are 18 residues in the CDR3. V was pared by 2 bases and J by 0 bases, with 11 bases of the junction left unmatched. Germline CDR1 and CDR2: DFQATT and SNEGSKA (reference sequence). DNA of the CDR3: TGCAGTGCTAGAACACTAGCGGACGTTGTCGCGAACACCGGGGAGCTGTTTTTT. Translation gives CSARTLADVVANTGELFF.

This clonotype appeared a few times. The rearrangement uses TRBV30 and TRBJ1-1; D possibly corresponds to TRBD1 (5 bases). The ends were cut back, 1 base at V and 6 bases at J, with 15 bases in the middle. The CDR3 length is 14 residues. Germline V gene sequence: CDR1 GTSNPN, CDR2 SVGIG (reference sequence). The CDR3: CAWSDRPRHAEAFF. The CDR3 region has the DNA TGTGCCTGGAGTGACAGGCCGCGTCACGCTGAAGCTTTCTTT.

The V and J genes are TRBV4-1 and TRBJ2-5, with a weak D call TRBD2 (7 bases). Germline lookup yields CDR1 MGHRA and CDR2 YSYEKL. The CDR3 runs to 15 residues. Deletions cut 0 bases from V and 5 bases from J, with 13 bases between. CDR3 sequence: CASSQDGGRRETQYF. Written as DNA, the CDR3 is TGCGCCAGCAGCCAAGACGGGGGGCGCAGGGAGACCCAGTACTTC.

This clonotype is a singleton in its sample. This chain uses TRBV9 with TRBJ1-1; D is ambiguous. Trimming left V 0 bases short and J 0 bases short, with 15 bases between. Germline loops: CDR1 SGDLS, CDR2 YYNGEE. The CDR3 covers 17 residues. The CDR3 sequence: CASSVGERDSMNTEAFF. In nucleotides, the CDR3 is TGTGCCAGCAGCGTAGGAGAAAGGGATTCTATGAACACTGAAGCTTTCTTT.

This clonotype was observed a handful of times. The rearrangement joins TRBV6-2 or TRBV6-3 to TRBJ2-1; D uncertain. V lost 2 bases, J lost 9 bases, and 5 bases lay in between. Germline V gene sequence: CDR1 MNHEY, CDR2 SVGEGT. This CDR3 is built from 11 residues. The CDR3 spells CASSYPTEQFF. The CDR3 nucleotides are TGTGCCAGCAGTTACCCAACTGAGCAGTTCTTC.

The chain links TRBV29-1 to TRBJ2-7, with a tentative D call TRBD2 (5 bases). The CDR3 totals 13 residues. Germline CDR1 reads SQVTM; CDR2 reads ANQGSEA. Trimming removed 7 bases at V and 0 bases at J, with 13 bases between. The CDR3 protein is CSAQTGSSYEQYF. The CDR3 region has the DNA TGCAGCGCCCAGACGGGGAGCTCCTACGAGCAGTACTTC.

Only a few counts were recorded for this clonotype. CDR3 amino acids: CASSVEARSDTQYF. Here the CDR3 DNA reads TGTGCCAGCAGCGTAGAGGCTAGATCAGATACGCAGTATTTT. The chain employs TRBV9 and TRBJ2-3; D remains ambiguous. The CDR3 contains 14 residues. CDR1 is SGDLS, CDR2 YYNGEE, per germline. The V and J ends lost 0 bases and 4 bases respectively, with 9 bases between them. Using reference TRBV9 and TRBJ2-3 for the parts outside the CDR3, the full variable domain is DSGVTQTPKHLITATGQRVTLRCSPRSGDLSVYWYQQSLDQGLQFLIQYYNGEERAKGNILERFSAQQFPDLHSELNLSSLELGDSALYFCASSVEARSDTQYFGPGTRLTVL.

V and J are TRBV7-2 and TRBJ2-7, with a weak D call TRBD1 (5 bases). Germline values: CDR1 SGHTA, CDR2 FQGNSA. The CDR3 loop spans 14 amino acids. Trimming took 1 base from V and 6 from J, leaving 13 bases between them. As DNA, the CDR3 is TGTGCCAGCAGCTTAGGGGGCGGACACATCGAGCAGTACGTC. Protein sequence: CASSLGGGHIEQYV.

The chain combines TRBV2 with TRBJ1-1; D is unclear. The ends were cut back, 6 bases at V and 5 bases at J, with 13 bases in the middle. The CDR3 contains 13 residues. CDR1 is SNHLY and CDR2 is FYNNEI in the germline V gene. CDR3 amino acids: CASRLGGETEAFF. DNA of the CDR3: TGTGCCAGCAGACTAGGAGGAGAAACTGAAGCTTTCTTT.

The V gene is TRBV7-6, the J gene TRBJ2-7, with D perhaps matching TRBD1 (5 bases). Germline-derived CDR1 and CDR2 are SGHVS and FNYEAQ. CDR3 length equals 13 residues. V shed 2 bases and J shed 1 base, with 6 bases lying between them. This CDR3 is CASSLHRSYEQYF. The CDR3 nucleotides read TGTGCCAGCAGCTTACACAGGTCCTACGAGCAGTACTTC.

This chain connects TRBV7-8 to TRBJ2-2, with D perhaps matching TRBD2 (5 bases). The length of the CDR3 is 20 residues. Germline V lookup: CDR1 SGHVS, CDR2 FQNEAQ. V was shortened by 2 bases and J by 1 base, with 23 bases between the two germline ends. The CDR3 DNA sequence: TGTGCCAGCAGCTTATCTCCGTCGAACGATTTTGCGGGGAACACCGGGGAGCTGTTTTTT. Protein: CASSLSPSNDFAGNTGELFF.

The V and J genes are TRBV7-9 and TRBJ1-5, with TRBD1 identical over 7 bases. Germline trimming cut 5 bases from V and 7 bases from J; bases unmatched to any gene: 2. Germline values: CDR1 SEHNR, CDR2 FQNEAQ (reference sequence). This CDR3 is built from 12 residues. The CDR3 here is CASSEGAQPQHF. In DNA form, the CDR3 reads TGTGCCAGCAGCGAGGGGGCCCAGCCCCAGCATTTT.

The chain carries TRBV6-5 and TRBJ2-1, with 9 bases matching TRBD2. There are 18 residues in the CDR3. CDR1 is MNHEY and CDR2 is SVGAGI in the germline V gene. Unmatched junction bases numbered 9, after V lost 3 bases and J lost 0 bases. The CDR3 DNA is TGTGCCAGCAGTTATAGGAGCGGGGGGAACCCCTCCTACAATGAGCAGTTCTTC. Amino acid sequence: CASSYRSGGNPSYNEQFF.

This clonotype was seen a single time. V gene TRBV6-1 combines with J gene TRBJ2-3; 7 positions agree with TRBD1. Germline CDR1 MNHNS, CDR2 SASEGT. V lost 2 bases to trimming and J lost 4 bases; unmatched junction nucleotides: 9. There are 16 residues in the CDR3. This chain's CDR3 is CASSELGGRVSDTQYF. CDR3 bases: TGTGCCAGCAGTGAATTAGGGGGCAGGGTTTCAGATACGCAGTATTTT.

V and J are TRBV4-3 and TRBJ2-2; the D gene is possibly TRBD1 (5 bases). The ends were cut back, 0 bases at V and 4 bases at J, with 15 bases in the middle. CDR3 length: 17 residues. Germline V gene data show CDR1 as LGHNA and CDR2 as YSLEER. The DNA for the CDR3 is TGCGCCAGCAGCCAAGATAGGGGTCAACGGCCCACCGGGGAGCTGTTTTTT. It encodes CASSQDRGQRPTGELFF.

V gene TRBV4-3 combines with J gene TRBJ2-1, with a possible D match to TRBD1 (6 bases). V was cut by 3 bases and J by 8 bases, with 14 bases left in between. This CDR3 has 14 residues. In germline, CDR1 is LGHNA, CDR2 YSLEER. The CDR3 DNA reads as TGCGCCAGCAGCCACTTACAGGGTTCGGATGAGCAGTTCTTC. This gives the protein CASSHLQGSDEQFF.

The rearrangement joins TRBV7-6 to TRBJ2-2, with D unclear. The V gene's germline CDR1 is SGHVS and CDR2 FNYEAQ. V lost 5 bases to trimming and J lost 4 bases, with 5 bases between them. The CDR3 runs to 12 residues. The CDR3 protein is CASSQPTGELFF. Here the CDR3 DNA reads TGTGCCAGCAGCCAACCCACCGGGGAGCTGTTTTTT.

This clonotype has just a few counts. The genes are TRBV12-3 or TRBV12-4 and TRBJ1-1; D gene unclear. Trimming cost V 8 bases and J 0 bases, with 4 bases left between them. The CDR3 is 11 residues long. The CDR3 coding sequence is TGTGCCAGCGGTCTGAACACTGAAGCTTTCTTT. Residues: CASGLNTEAFF.

In this sample, this clonotype turned up once. The chain has TRBV4-1 and TRBJ1-2; maybe TRBD1 (6 bases). Germline V gene lookup returns CDR1 MGHRA and CDR2 YSYEKL. The CDR3 totals 16 residues. V was shortened by 4 bases and J by 4 bases, with 19 bases between the two germline ends. CDR3: CASSPQRTAPSYGYTF. DNA of the CDR3: TGCGCCAGCAGCCCCCAAAGGACAGCCCCTAGCTATGGCTACACCTTC.

This clonotype was seen only a few times. This chain joins TRBV7-9 and TRBJ2-3; possible D gene TRBD1, 6 bases. V lost 7 bases, J lost 4 bases, and 12 bases lay in between. CDR1 is SEHNR and CDR2 is FQNEAQ in the germline V gene (reference sequence). CDR3 length equals 13 residues. For the CDR3, the DNA is TGTGCCAGCAAGGGGGTAGGGGCAGATACGCAGTATTTT. Its translation is CASKGVGADTQYF. The whole variable domain, remainder taken from reference TRBV7-9 and TRBJ2-3, is DTGVSQNPRHKITKRGQNVTFRCDPISEHNRLYWYRQTLGQGPEFLTYFQNEAQLEKSRLLSDRFSAERPKGSFSTLEIQRTEQGDSAMYLCASKGVGADTQYFGPGTRLTVL.

The chain links TRBV7-8 to TRBJ2-3; D is possibly TRBD2 (5 bases). Looked up from germline, CDR1 is SGHVS and CDR2 is FQNEAQ. This CDR3 has 15 residues. Trimming took off 5 bases at V and 6 bases at J, with 18 bases between the two ends. Here the CDR3 DNA reads TGTGCCAGCAGCCTATCCGGGATGTTGGGGGATACGCAGTATTTT. Amino acids: CASSLSGMLGDTQYF.

The gene calls are TRBV25-1 and TRBJ1-1; D is ambiguous. Per germline, CDR1 MGHDK and CDR2 SYGVNS. This CDR3 spans 15 amino acids. V lost 6 bases and J 9 bases, leaving 23 bases between the germline ends. The CDR3: CASRILSTPGAKAFF. DNA of the CDR3: TGTGCCAGCAGAATACTCTCAACACCGGGAGCAAAAGCTTTCTTT.

The chain is built from TRBV20-1 and TRBJ2-2; D ambiguous. Germline V CDR1 and CDR2: DFQATT, SNEGSKA (reference sequence). Trimming cost V 0 bases and J 8 bases, with 16 bases left between them. The CDR3 runs to 15 residues. The CDR3 loop is CSAREAGGRLGELFF. The CDR3, as DNA: TGCAGTGCTAGAGAGGCAGGTGGCAGGCTAGGGGAGCTGTTTTTT.

This clonotype was seen a handful of times. This chain connects TRBV6-1 to TRBJ2-7, with 11 nucleotides matching TRBD1. Per germline, CDR1 MNHNS and CDR2 SASEGT. Unmatched junction bases numbered 4, after V lost 6 bases and J lost 3 bases. CDR3 size: 14 residues. The CDR3 region is CASRPGTGGYEQYF. The CDR3 region has the DNA TGTGCCAGCAGACCCGGGACAGGGGGCTACGAGCAGTACTTC.

The genes are TRBV12-3 or TRBV12-4 and TRBJ2-7; TRBD1 or TRBD2 may be the D gene (5 bases each). Between the trimmed V and J ends, which lost 4 bases and 1 base, there was a span of 14 bases. The CDR3 has 15 residues. The CDR3 DNA follows: TGTGCCAGCAGTTCCGCAGGGACGTCGTCCTACGAGCAGTACTTC. It specifies CASSSAGTSSYEQYF.